The rows below give T cell receptor beta chains drawn from one sample of a study of control samples from healthy donors and cancer patients. Generated by immunoSEQ multiplex PCR, the TCRdb table keeps only in-frame clones and is missing some. The data show more than 100,000 clones, approximately 89% seen once. Sequencing was carried out using PBMCs. These receptors all stem from a man in his fifties or sixties with head and neck cancer. Both conserved end residues are part of each CDR3. The order of the fields is J gene, D gene, clone size, V gene, CDR3 protein, CDR3 DNA. D genes are given only for firm matches. Clone size is stated in some rows and not others, as once, few, many or a class when expanded.

TRBJ2-7 TRBD2 NA TRBV6-6 CASSSGLAGNQYF TGTGCCAGCAGCTCTGGACTAGCGGGGAATCAGTACTTC
TRBJ1-6 TRBD1 few TRBV6-1 CASSEYRQGASYNSPLHF TGTGCCAGCAGTGAATATCGACAGGGGGCATCCTATAATTCACCCCTCCACTTT
TRBJ2-1 NA NA TRBV11-2 CASSQGRTSQFF TGTGCCAGCAGCCAAGGGCGGACTTCGCAGTTCTTC
TRBJ2-1 TRBD1 NA TRBV18 CASSPRAPGQGAHNEQFF TGTGCCAGCTCACCACGGGCCCCCGGGCAGGGGGCCCACAATGAGCAGTTCTTC
TRBJ2-7 NA few TRBV6-2/TRBV6-3 CASSSLGRGEQYF TGTGCCAGCAGTTCCCTGGGACGGGGCGAGCAGTACTTC
TRBJ2-1 NA NA TRBV5-1 CASSLGPRNNEQFF TGCGCCAGCAGCTTGGGACCCCGGAACAATGAGCAGTTCTTC
TRBJ1-3 TRBD1 NA TRBV7-8 CASSLQGLIGNTIYF TGTGCCAGCAGCCTACAGGGGTTAATCGGAAACACCATATATTTT
TRBJ2-5 NA NA TRBV3-1/TRBV3-2 CASSQLQETQYF TGTGCCAGCAGCCAGCTCCAAGAGACCCAGTACTTC
TRBJ1-1 NA NA TRBV5-1 CASSLVGATNTEAFF TGCGCCAGCAGCTTGGTAGGGGCTACGAACACTGAAGCTTTCTTT
TRBJ1-1 NA NA TRBV5-1 CASSLAVGMNTEAFF TGCGCCAGCAGCTTGGCCGTAGGGATGAACACTGAAGCTTTCTTT
TRBJ2-1 NA NA TRBV7-2 CASSLTSYNEQFF TGTGCCAGCAGCTTAACTAGCTACAATGAGCAGTTCTTC
TRBJ2-7 NA once TRBV7-2 CASSDRRESLEQYF TGTGCCAGCAGCGATCGGAGGGAGTCTCTCGAGCAGTACTTC
TRBJ1-5 NA NA TRBV18 CASSNLQGNQPQHF TGTGCCAGCTCAAATCTCCAGGGAAATCAGCCCCAGCATTTT
TRBJ2-1 TRBD1 NA TRBV27 CASSSIDSTGLQFF TGTGCCAGCAGTTCCATCGACTCGACAGGGTTGCAGTTCTTC
TRBJ1-1 TRBD1 NA TRBV5-1 CASSSATGTVTEAFF TGCGCCAGCAGCTCGGCTACGGGGACAGTAACTGAAGCTTTCTTT
TRBJ2-1 TRBD1 NA TRBV11-2 CASREIRGTHAEQFF TGTGCCAGCAGGGAAATCAGGGGGACCCACGCTGAGCAGTTCTTC
TRBJ1-2 NA NA TRBV6-2/TRBV6-3 CASSYSNYGYTF TGTGCCAGCAGTTATTCTAACTATGGCTACACCTTC
TRBJ1-6 NA NA TRBV11-1 CASSSRRGSYNSPLHF TGTGCCAGCAGCTCCCGGAGGGGATCCTATAATTCACCCCTCCACTTT
TRBJ2-7 NA NA TRBV12-3/TRBV12-4 CASSLGMEQYF TGTGCCAGCAGTTTAGGGATGGAGCAGTACTTC
TRBJ2-7 NA NA TRBV19 CASSSAAEQYF TGTGCCAGTAGTAGCGCCGCGGAGCAGTACTTC
TRBJ1-1 NA NA TRBV20-1 CSAVVNTEAFF TGCAGTGCCGTCGTGAACACTGAAGCTTTCTTT
TRBJ2-1 NA NA TRBV4-1 CASSLGTQNNEQFF TGCGCCAGCAGCCTTGGGACCCAAAACAATGAGCAGTTCTTC
TRBJ2-1 NA NA TRBV19 CASSIRGGLSYNEQFF TGTGCCAGTAGTATAAGGGGTGGCCTCTCCTACAATGAGCAGTTCTTC
TRBJ2-2 TRBD2 NA TRBV5-4 CASTGARAGGNTGELFF TGTGCCAGCACCGGAGCCAGAGCGGGAGGAAACACCGGGGAGCTGTTTTTT
TRBJ1-1 TRBD1 NA TRBV20-1 CSASGQAGEAFF TGCAGTGCTAGTGGACAGGCGGGTGAAGCTTTCTTT
TRBJ2-1 NA NA TRBV27 CASSFTSLGGRYNEQFF TGTGCCAGCAGTTTTACCTCCCTGGGTGGGAGGTACAATGAGCAGTTCTTC
TRBJ1-5 NA NA TRBV18 CASSPAGISNQPQHF TGTGCCAGCTCACCCGCAGGAATCAGCAATCAGCCCCAGCATTTT
TRBJ1-5 NA NA TRBV4-1 CASSLSPGQLNQPQHF TGCGCCAGCAGCCTTTCTCCGGGACAACTCAATCAGCCCCAGCATTTT
TRBJ2-7 NA NA TRBV13 CASSPGKSYEQYF TGTGCCAGCAGCCCGGGGAAGTCCTACGAGCAGTACTTC
TRBJ2-7 NA few TRBV6-6 CASTWGSEQYF TGTGCCAGCACCTGGGGCAGCGAGCAGTACTTC
TRBJ1-3 NA NA TRBV6-2/TRBV6-3 CASSGTGNSGNTIYF TGTGCCAGCAGCGGAACAGGGAACTCTGGAAACACCATATATTTT
TRBJ2-5 NA NA TRBV5-1 CASSLAYSGNQETQYF TGCGCCAGCAGCTTGGCCTACTCGGGGAACCAAGAGACCCAGTACTTC
TRBJ2-5 NA NA TRBV6-6 CASSYERGETQYF TGTGCCAGCAGTTACGAACGGGGAGAGACCCAGTACTTC
TRBJ1-5 NA NA TRBV9 CASSANNNQPQHF TGTGCCAGCAGCGCCAACAACAATCAGCCCCAGCATTTT
TRBJ2-1 NA NA TRBV6-5 CASSFIRDPYNEQFF TGTGCCAGCAGTTTCATCCGGGATCCCTACAATGAGCAGTTCTTC
TRBJ1-1 TRBD1 NA TRBV14 CASSLTGGTEAFF TGTGCCAGCAGTCTGACAGGGGGCACTGAAGCTTTCTTT
TRBJ2-2 TRBD2 NA TRBV5-1 CASSGPGLAAGELFF TGCGCCAGCAGCGGGCCGGGACTAGCTGCGGGGGAGCTGTTTTTT
TRBJ1-4 NA NA TRBV12-3/TRBV12-4 CASSFSDEKLFF TGTGCCAGCAGTTTTTCAGATGAAAAACTGTTTTTT
TRBJ2-5 NA NA TRBV5-1 CASSFYSGQETQYF TGCGCCAGCAGCTTTTATTCCGGCCAAGAGACCCAGTACTTC
TRBJ1-1 NA NA TRBV3-1/TRBV3-2 CASSHSTGNTEAFF TGTGCCAGCAGCCACTCGACAGGGAACACTGAAGCTTTCTTT